This T cell receptor (beta chain) is from a study of vaccination effects on CD4 cells after COVID-19. TCRdb keeps only in-frame clones here, not all; method: immunoSEQ multiplex PCR. This table holds tens of thousands of clones, roughly 74% found once. As regards this clone: Its antigen is not known.

Study-level points and caveats: Vaccine-induced clones in healthy vaccinees cross-reacted with common cold coronaviruses in only 1 of 255 cases.

Scientists isolated CD4+ T cells after a roughly ten-day culture period ended. Two doses of BNT162b2 or mRNA-1273 vaccine were administered to participants. Sequenced here: CD4+ T cells from PBMCs cultured without peptide, sampled after COVID-19 vaccination. This TCR was recovered from a human donor who received a COVID-19 vaccine.

The CDR3 sequence: CASSPVTGYHQPQHF. The CDR3 nucleotides read TGTGCCAGCTCACCAGTGACAGGGTACCATCAGCCCCAGCATTTT. This chain joins TRBV18 and TRBJ1-5, with TRBD1 identical over 7 bases. Germline V gene lookup returns CDR1 KGHSH and CDR2 LQKENI. V gave up 2 bases and J gave up 5 bases; unmatched junction bases: 6. The CDR3 is 15 residues long. The entire variable domain, with the rest obtained from reference TRBV18 and TRBJ1-5, is as follows: NAGVMQNPRHLVRRRGQEARLRCSPMKGHSHVYWYRQLPEEGLKFMVYLQKENIIDESGMPKERFSAEFPKEGPSILRIQQVVRGDSAAYFCASSPVTGYHQPQHFGDGTRLSIL.